These 31 T cell receptor beta chains came from one sample sequenced in a study of cytomegalovirus exposure and HLA in healthy donors. The primer mix had 60 Vbeta and 13 Jbeta primers. Here immunoSEQ multiplex PCR was the method, and the copy in TCRdb shows in-frame clones only, minus some. Among 200,000 or so clones, roughly four fifths were seen once, and the ten largest hold around 6.3%. Sequenced sample: PBMCs. The receptors shown here come from a woman aged 45-65 years in good health and CMV-seropositive.

This sequence joins TRBV6-1 and TRBJ2-7; tentative D call: TRBD2 (6 bases). Trimming shortened V by 5 bases and J by 5 bases, and 19 bases separated the two germline ends. The CDR3 is 15 amino acids. Germline CDR1 MNHNS, CDR2 SASEGT. The CDR3 spells CASSPRRDGSNEQYF. CDR3 nucleotide sequence: TGTGCCAGCAGTCCGCGGCGGGACGGGAGTAACGAGCAGTACTTC.

J is TRBJ2-1 and V is TRBV5-1, with 11 bases identical to TRBD1. CDR1 SGHRS and CDR2 YFSETQ come from the germline V gene. Germline trimming cut 0 bases from V and 8 bases from J; bases unmatched to any gene: 7. The CDR3 runs 16 residues. The CDR3 coding sequence is TGCGCCAGCAGCTTGGCCGGGACAGGGGGTTTGGATGAGCAGTTCTTC. As protein: CASSLAGTGGLDEQFF. The variable domain in full, with the rest retrieved from reference TRBV5-1 and TRBJ2-1, is KAGVTQTPRYLIKTRGQQVTLSCSPISGHRSVSWYQQTPGQGLQFLFEYFSETQRNKGNFPGRFSGRQFSNSRSEMNVSTLELGDSALYLCASSLAGTGGLDEQFFGPGTRLTVL.

J is TRBJ2-2 and V is TRBV4-1; 7 bases map to TRBD1. After removal of 0 bases from V and 4 bases from J, the junction contained 14 bases not matched to a gene. The CDR3 runs 19 residues. Germline assignment: CDR1 MGHRA and CDR2 YSYEKL. Here the CDR3 DNA reads TGCGCCAGCAGCCAAGATCGTGGTGTTGGGGGACAGCTCACCGGGGAGCTGTTTTTT. It encodes CASSQDRGVGGQLTGELFF.

J is TRBJ2-1 and V is TRBV11-3, with TRBD1 matching 9 bases. The CDR3 extends over 15 amino acids. The trim removed 2 bases at V and 3 bases at J, leaving 2 bases unmatched. Germline V gene data show CDR1 as SGHNT and CDR2 as YENEEA. The CDR3 protein is CASSLRQGDYNEQFF. The DNA for the CDR3 is TGTGCCAGCAGCTTACGACAGGGGGACTACAATGAGCAGTTCTTC.

This sequence joins TRBV6-5 and TRBJ2-1, with D uncertain. With 2 bases removed from V and 0 bases from J, the gap between germline ends came to 5 bases. Germline loops: CDR1 MNHEY, CDR2 SVGAGI. The CDR3 contains 14 residues. CDR3 coding DNA: TGTGCCAGCAGTTACAGTAGCTCCTACAATGAGCAGTTCTTC. This sequence encodes CASSYSSSYNEQFF.

J is TRBJ2-1 and V is TRBV13; 7 bases map to TRBD1. After removal of 0 bases from V and 4 bases from J, the junction contained 6 bases not matched to a gene. The germline gives CDR1 PRHDT, CDR2 FYEKMQ (reference sequence). This CDR3 has 16 residues. CDR3 amino acids: CASSLGGDRPYNEQFF. CDR3 DNA: TGTGCCAGCAGCTTAGGCGGGGACAGACCTTACAATGAGCAGTTCTTC.

DNA for the CDR3: TGTGCCAGCAGCGCAGGGGGAGAGGGTAATGAAAAACTGTTTTTT. This translates into CASSAGGEGNEKLFF. The chain has TRBV7-9 and TRBJ1-4, with 7 bases matching TRBD1. This CDR3 comprises 15 residues. The J segment lost 4 bases and the V segment lost 5 bases, leaving 7 bases of the junction unmatched. Germline CDR1 is SEHNR and CDR2 is FQNEAQ (reference sequence).

This rearrangement joins TRBV6-5 to TRBJ2-1; 9 bases map to TRBD2. CDR3 length: 15 residues. Germline assignment: CDR1 MNHEY and CDR2 SVGAGI. V trimming: 2 bases; J trimming: 4 bases; junction bases outside the gene matches: 3. DNA of the CDR3: TGTGCCAGCAGTTACGTGGCGGGGGGGTACAATGAGCAGTTCTTC. Its translation: CASSYVAGGYNEQFF.

This clone was seen a few times. The chain has TRBV28 and TRBJ2-5; D ambiguous. The germline CDR1 and CDR2 sequences are MDHEN and SYDVKM. Trimming left V 5 bases short and J 7 bases short, with 14 bases between. This CDR3 comprises 13 residues. Here the CDR3 reads CASSARSPGTQYF. The CDR3 region has the DNA TGTGCCAGCAGTGCCCGAAGTCCGGGGACCCAGTACTTC.

The chain combines TRBV5-4 with TRBJ2-5; 9 nucleotides line up with TRBD2. Germline lookup yields CDR1 SGHNT and CDR2 YYREEE (reference sequence). Trimming removed 4 bases from V and 4 bases from J; junction bases left unmatched: 20. The CDR3 has 19 amino acids. The CDR3, as DNA: TGTGCCAGCAGCCAAGACCGGACTAGCGCCGTTGGGGTTCGAGAGACCCAGTACTTC. It codes for CASSQDRTSAVGVRETQYF.

This clone was observed a handful of times. For the CDR3, the DNA is TGTGCCAGCAGTGAAGGGCACGGGGGAGGCACAGATACGCAGTATTTT. It encodes CASSEGHGGGTDTQYF. The chain carries TRBV6-1 and TRBJ2-3; D perhaps matches TRBD2 (6 bases). The CDR3 spans 16 residues. From germline, CDR1 is MNHNS and CDR2 SASEGT. Trimming pared 1 base from V and 1 base from J, leaving 12 bases between.

The genes are TRBV6-5 and TRBJ2-5; the match to TRBD1 covers 9 bases. TRBJ2-7 explains the end of the DNA better; the J call may be wrong. Germline V lookup: CDR1 MNHEY, CDR2 SVGAGI. The length of the CDR3 is 15 residues. CDR3 sequence: CASSFSGTGHYEQYF. In nucleotides, the CDR3 is TGTGCCAGCAGCTTCTCCGGGACAGGGCACTACGAGCAGTACTTC.

The chain joins TRBV6-5 to TRBJ2-1; the match to TRBD1 covers 12 bases. Germline CDR1 is MNHEY and CDR2 is SVGAGI. This CDR3 is built from 15 residues. Trimming removed 4 bases from V and 7 bases from J; junction bases left unmatched: 5. CDR3 sequence reads: CASSSGTGGRNEQFF. In DNA form, the CDR3 reads TGTGCCAGCAGTTCCGGGACAGGGGGCAGGAATGAGCAGTTCTTC.

The chain is built from TRBV2 and TRBJ1-1, with D possibly being TRBD1 (5 bases). This CDR3 has 13 residues. Germline V gene data show CDR1 as SNHLY and CDR2 as FYNNEI. V was pared by 5 bases and J by 3 bases, with 10 bases between. CDR3 in amino acids: CASSRDLDTEAFF. The CDR3 DNA sequence: TGTGCCAGCAGTAGGGACTTAGACACTGAAGCTTTCTTT.

The chain has TRBV5-1 and TRBJ2-1; maybe TRBD2 (5 bases). This CDR3 is built from 15 residues. CDR1 SGHRS and CDR2 YFSETQ come from the germline V gene. The V end was cut by 0 bases, the J end by 3 bases, with 10 bases between. The CDR3 protein is CASSLGGSNYNEQFF. The CDR3 DNA sequence: TGCGCCAGCAGCTTGGGCGGGTCCAACTACAATGAGCAGTTCTTC.

J is TRBJ2-5 and V is TRBV2, with TRBD1 identical over 10 bases. The end of the DNA aligns better with TRBJ2-7, so the J call may be wrong. The CDR3 loop spans 14 amino acids. Germline V gene data show CDR1 as SNHLY and CDR2 as FYNNEI. The CDR3: CASSTGTGVHEQYF. CDR3 DNA sequence: TGTGCCAGCAGTACCGGGACAGGGGTCCACGAGCAGTACTTC.

This chain links TRBV6-6 with TRBJ1-2; D gene ambiguous. Germline V CDR1 and CDR2: MNHNY, SVGAGI (reference sequence). Trimming removed 0 bases from V and 2 bases from J, with 7 bases in between. This CDR3 has 14 residues. The CDR3, as DNA: TGTGCCAGCAGTTACTCTGAACAGAACTATGGCTACACCTTC. It is translated as CASSYSEQNYGYTF.

This chain joins TRBV7-6 and TRBJ2-7; D perhaps matches TRBD2 (5 bases). This CDR3 is 14 amino acids long. The germline V and J ends were trimmed by 5 bases and 3 bases, with 14 bases remaining between them. The V gene's germline CDR1 is SGHVS and CDR2 FNYEAQ. This CDR3 is CASSPRPRGYEQYF. In nucleotides, the CDR3 is TGTGCCAGCAGCCCTCGTCCACGGGGCTACGAGCAGTACTTC.

This clone was found once. The chain uses TRBV19 and TRBJ1-5; TRBD1 might be the D (6 bases). The germline CDR1 and CDR2 sequences are LNHDA and SQIVND (reference sequence). The CDR3 loop spans 16 amino acids. Trimming took off 3 bases at V and 0 bases at J, with 12 bases between the two ends. CDR3 protein: CASSIMGRGSNQPQHF. The CDR3 DNA reads TGTGCCAGTAGTATCATGGGCAGGGGTAGCAATCAGCCCCAGCATTTT.

The genes are TRBV2 and TRBJ2-7, with D perhaps TRBD2 (6 bases). CDR3 size: 13 residues. The V gene's germline CDR1 is SNHLY and CDR2 FYNNEI. Trimming removed 8 bases from V and 2 bases from J, with 13 bases in between. The CDR3 here is CASRGGNPYEQYF. CDR3 bases: TGTGCCAGCCGCGGCGGGAACCCCTACGAGCAGTACTTC.

The chain carries TRBV7-2 and TRBJ1-6; the match to TRBD1 covers 8 bases. CDR1 and CDR2 (germline): SGHTA, FQGNSA. Trimming at V came to 5 bases and at J to 8 bases, leaving 11 bases not matched to a gene. This CDR3 has 16 amino acids. As DNA, the CDR3 is TGTGCCAGCAGCCCTGGACAGGGCGCGGGGTATTCACCCCTCCACTTT. It is translated as CASSPGQGAGYSPLHF. The whole variable domain, remainder taken from reference TRBV7-2 and TRBJ1-6, is GAGVSQSPSNKVTEKGKDVELRCDPISGHTALYWYRQSLGQGLEFLIYFQGNSAPDKSGLPSDRFSAERTGGSVSTLTIQRTQQEDSAVYLCASSPGQGAGYSPLHFGNGTRLTVT.

The chain uses TRBV7-2 and TRBJ1-2, with TRBD1 as a possible D gene (6 bases). The CDR3 length is 21 residues. Germline V gene lookup returns CDR1 SGHTA and CDR2 FQGNSA. Trimming pared 0 bases from V and 1 base from J, leaving 27 bases between. The CDR3 loop reads CASSLAPWKVGPTGDNYGYTF. CDR3 in DNA: TGTGCCAGCAGCTTAGCGCCCTGGAAGGTGGGGCCGACAGGAGATAACTATGGCTACACCTTC.

The chain joins TRBV19 to TRBJ1-1; D remains ambiguous. V dropped 6 bases and J dropped 1 base, with 3 bases sitting between them. Germline assignment: CDR1 LNHDA and CDR2 SQIVND (reference sequence). The CDR3 length is 11 residues. The CDR3 coding sequence is TGTGCCAGTAGGCGGAACACTGAAGCTTTCTTT. It yields the protein CASRRNTEAFF.

The chain links TRBV7-9 to TRBJ2-5; no reliable D call. Per the germline V gene, CDR1 is SEHNR and CDR2 is FQNEAQ (reference sequence). The CDR3 sequence is 13 residues long. V lost 1 base and J 1 base, leaving 4 bases between the germline ends. The DNA for the CDR3 is TGTGCCAGCAGCTTAGACAGCCAAGAGACCCAGTACTTC. The encoded protein is CASSLDSQETQYF.

This clone occurred a few times. The chain has TRBV5-4 and TRBJ1-4; D unresolved. Germline CDR1 SGHNT, CDR2 YYREEE (reference sequence). Trimming stripped 0 bases from V and 7 bases from J, with 10 bases between. The CDR3 sequence is 14 residues long. The CDR3 region is CASSLGAGIEKLFF. The CDR3 DNA follows: TGTGCCAGCAGCTTGGGGGCAGGTATTGAAAAACTGTTTTTT.

The chain uses TRBV9 and TRBJ2-7, with D tentatively TRBD2 (6 bases). The V and J ends lost 2 bases and 0 bases respectively, with 9 bases between them. CDR3 length equals 14 residues. Germline CDR1 and CDR2: SGDLS and YYNGEE. The DNA of the CDR3 is TGTGCCAGCAGCGTCGGTAGCGGCTCCTACGAGCAGTACTTC. This sequence encodes CASSVGSGSYEQYF.

The genes are TRBV28 and TRBJ1-5; 7 positions match TRBD1. The V and J ends lost 3 bases and 4 bases, in that order; junction bases with no gene match: 6. The germline gives CDR1 MDHEN, CDR2 SYDVKM. This CDR3 has 15 amino acids. CDR3: CASSFQGQLNQPQHF. The CDR3 bases are TGTGCCAGCAGTTTCCAGGGACAGCTTAATCAGCCCCAGCATTTT. Combining the CDR3 with reference TRBV28 and TRBJ1-5 gives the whole variable domain DVKVTQSSRYLVKRTGEKVFLECVQDMDHENMFWYRQDPGLGLRLIYFSYDVKMKEKGDIPEGYSVSREKKERFSLILESASTNQTSMYLCASSFQGQLNQPQHFGDGTRLSIL.

The chain is built from TRBV4-1 and TRBJ1-2, with TRBD1 identical over 7 bases. This CDR3 is built from 15 residues. Germline V lookup: CDR1 MGHRA, CDR2 YSYEKL. The trim removed 5 bases at V and 0 bases at J, leaving 6 bases unmatched. CDR3 sequence (DNA): TGCGCCAGCAGCACGCCGGGACAGCCTAACTATGGCTACACCTTC. Residues: CASSTPGQPNYGYTF.

The chain uses TRBV7-2 and TRBJ1-3, with TRBD1 matching 7 bases. This CDR3 spans 16 amino acids. V shed 5 bases and J 0 bases; nucleotides not matched to a gene: 7. Germline lookup yields CDR1 SGHTA and CDR2 FQGNSA. The CDR3 DNA is TGTGCCAGCAGCCCACGGGGACAGTTCTCTGGAAACACCATATATTTT. It encodes CASSPRGQFSGNTIYF. The full variable domain, with the rest looked up from reference TRBV7-2 and TRBJ1-3, is GAGVSQSPSNKVTEKGKDVELRCDPISGHTALYWYRQSLGQGLEFLIYFQGNSAPDKSGLPSDRFSAERTGGSVSTLTIQRTQQEDSAVYLCASSPRGQFSGNTIYFGEGSWLTVV.

The rearrangement uses TRBV11-3 and TRBJ2-2; a weak D match, TRBD1 (6 bases). This CDR3 has 13 residues. Trimming removed 2 bases from V and 6 bases from J, with 7 bases in between. Germline-derived CDR1 and CDR2 are SGHNT and YENEEA. As DNA, the CDR3 is TGTGCCAGCAGCTTACGACAGGCCGGGGAGCTGTTTTTT. Amino acids: CASSLRQAGELFF.

Details on this clone: One junction end disagrees with the germline gene, perhaps due to a read error. The J gene is TRBJ2-4, the V gene TRBV7-9; 7 bases line up with TRBD1. The CDR3 extends over 14 amino acids. CDR1 and CDR2 (germline): SEHNR, FQNEAQ (reference sequence). The CDR3 DNA reads as TGTTCCAGCAGCTTAGTGGCAGGGGGAAACATTCAGTACTTC. Translating it yields CSSSLVAGGNIQYF.